What follows are 10 T cell receptor beta chains derived from one specimen sequenced in a study of blood T cell repertoires in COVID-19 (dated by TCRdb to about 2020). The library was obtained by the immunoSEQ multiplex PCR assay. Imported from immuneACCESS, the table was reduced by TCRdb to in-frame sequences with V and J called. These copies leave out some clones; in studies compared against another copy, an unresolved V gene accounts for under half, and the cause of the remainder is not known. The sample records a few hundred thousand clones, more than 70% of which are singletons. Roughly 6% of the sample comes from the top ten. Sequencing used peripheral blood. These receptors all come from a woman in her 30s with COVID-19, enrolled during active disease.

The V call is TRBV14, the J call TRBJ1-1; no clear D. The CDR3 extends over 13 amino acids. The germline V and J ends were trimmed by 4 bases and 2 bases, with 8 bases remaining between them. Germline V lookup: CDR1 SGHDN, CDR2 FVKESK. CDR3 loop: CASSRGLNTEAFF. The CDR3 DNA is TGTGCCAGCAGCCGAGGACTTAACACTGAAGCTTTCTTT.

The chain employs TRBV27 and TRBJ1-2; the D gene is possibly TRBD1 (6 bases). Trimming cost V 2 bases and J 8 bases, with 18 bases left between them. This CDR3 is 15 amino acids long. Looked up from germline, CDR1 is MNHEY and CDR2 is SMNVEV (reference sequence). The CDR3, as DNA: TGTGCCAGCAGTTTAGGGGGGGCGGGGTTTGGCGGCTACACCTTC. This codes for CASSLGGAGFGGYTF.

The chain links TRBV18 to TRBJ2-6; the D gene is possibly TRBD1 (5 bases). Germline CDR1 KGHSH, CDR2 LQKENI. The CDR3 extends over 15 amino acids. Between the trimmed V and J ends, which lost 4 bases and 0 bases, there was a span of 7 bases. For the CDR3, the DNA is TGTGCCAGCTCACATGACAGCTCTGGGGCCAACGTCCTGACTTTC. This codes for CASSHDSSGANVLTF.

The rearrangement joins TRBV6-5 to TRBJ2-7, with 11 nucleotides matching TRBD2. Germline V gene lookup returns CDR1 MNHEY and CDR2 SVGAGI. This CDR3 has 14 residues. Trimming removed 5 bases from V and 6 bases from J; junction bases left unmatched: 6. CDR3 nucleotide sequence: TGTGCCAGCAGTCGTAGCGGGAGGGCTAGCGAGCAGTACGTC. This gives the protein CASSRSGRASEQYV.

With regard to this clone: No conserved phenylalanine or tryptophan ends this CDR3, so it is likely a read error. Because the CDR3's place on the DNA is in doubt, the DNA is left out and the CDR3 is given as listed by TCRdb. The chain joins TRBV10-3 to TRBJ2-3; TRBD2, as called in the table, went unchecked against the DNA. The germline gives CDR1 ENHRY, CDR2 SYGVKD. The CDR3 is 12 residues long, ends included. The CDR3 here is CAISEPPRTPPK.

This clone was counted between two and nine times. This chain connects TRBV7-2 to TRBJ2-5; 8 bases are shared with TRBD2. The CDR3 contains 15 residues. Germline V gene sequence: CDR1 SGHTA, CDR2 FQGNSA. Germline trimming cut 5 bases from V and 4 bases from J; bases unmatched to any gene: 9. The CDR3 here is CASSPRRGDGETQYF. CDR3 nucleotides: TGTGCCAGCAGCCCCAGGCGGGGGGATGGAGAGACCCAGTACTTC.

This clone was counted only a few times. The V call is TRBV3-1 (or the pseudogene TRBV3-2), the J call TRBJ1-4; no clear D gene. The ends were cut back, 1 base at V and 2 bases at J, with 14 bases in the middle. Germline loops: CDR1 LGHDT, CDR2 YNNKEL (reference sequence). This CDR3 has 17 amino acids. In nucleotides, the CDR3 is TGTGCCAGCAGCCAAGTTCTAGAGAGGACTACTAATGAAAAACTGTTTTTT. Protein product: CASSQVLERTTNEKLFF.

This chain links TRBV5-4 with TRBJ1-1, with 8 bases identical to TRBD1. The germline CDR1 and CDR2 sequences are SGHNT and YYREEE (reference sequence). This CDR3 is 14 amino acids long. Losses at the gene ends were 3 bases for V and 3 bases for J; bases not matched to a gene: 4. In DNA, the CDR3 is TGTGCCAGCAGCTCACAGACAGGGGACACTGAAGCTTTCTTT. Protein product: CASSSQTGDTEAFF.

J is TRBJ1-6 and V is TRBV6-5; D may be TRBD1 (6 bases). CDR1 MNHEY and CDR2 SVGAGI come from the germline V gene. Trimming pared 10 bases from V and 10 bases from J, leaving 20 bases between. CDR3 length: 14 amino acids. For the CDR3, the DNA is TGTGCCACCCTATTGACAGGCGAAAGCTCACCCCTCCACTTT. The encoded protein is CATLLTGESSPLHF.

V is TRBV11-3 and J is TRBJ2-5; 10 positions agree with TRBD2. Looked up from germline, CDR1 is SGHNT and CDR2 is YENEEA. V lost 4 bases and J lost 5; bases outside the gene matches: 4. This CDR3 region has 14 residues. The CDR3 loop is CASSWLAGGETQYF. CDR3 bases: TGTGCCAGCAGCTGGTTAGCGGGAGGTGAGACCCAGTACTTC.